These 21 T cell receptor beta chains were sequenced from one sample in a study of control samples from healthy donors and cancer patients. Some clones are missing from TCRdb's copy, which holds only in-frame ones; the method was immunoSEQ multiplex PCR. There are tens of thousands of clones in the sample; roughly nine tenths occur only once, and around 5.5% lies in the top ten. The sample taken for sequencing was PBMCs. These TCRs come from a man aged 60 to 69 with colorectal cancer.

The chain joins TRBV30 to TRBJ1-2; 7 bases align to TRBD1. This CDR3 has 14 residues. With 4 bases clipped from V and 3 bases from J, the junction kept 8 bases outside the gene matches. Per the germline V gene, CDR1 is GTSNPN and CDR2 is SVGIG (reference sequence). Here the CDR3 DNA reads TGTGCCTGGAAAGACAGGGAAGTTTACTATGGCTACACCTTC. Protein sequence: CAWKDREVYYGYTF.

This sequence joins TRBV15 and TRBJ1-4, with TRBD1 matching 7 bases. The J segment lost 7 bases and the V segment lost 3 bases, leaving 8 bases of the junction unmatched. This CDR3 has 15 residues. Germline V gives CDR1 LNHNV, CDR2 YYDKDF (reference sequence). CDR3 nucleotide sequence: TGTGCCACCAGCAGGGGAGGGGGCGGAGGTGAAAAACTGTTTTTT. It encodes CATSRGGGGGEKLFF.

The chain joins TRBV7-9 to TRBJ1-4; the match to TRBD1 covers 7 bases. V dropped 1 base and J dropped 6; count of bases not matched to a gene: 5. The CDR3 sequence is 15 residues long. CDR1 is SEHNR and CDR2 is FQNEAQ in the germline V gene (reference sequence). CDR3 nucleotide sequence: TGTGCCAGCAGCTTAGGGCAGGGGGAGTATGAAAAACTGTTTTTT. Protein product: CASSLGQGEYEKLFF.

The rearrangement uses TRBV2 and TRBJ1-4, with D tentatively TRBD1 (5 bases). CDR3 length: 13 residues. Deletions cut 6 bases from V and 5 bases from J, with 10 bases between. Germline assignment: CDR1 SNHLY and CDR2 FYNNEI. The CDR3: CASRGDGNEKLFF. The CDR3 nucleotides read TGTGCCAGCAGGGGGGACGGGAATGAAAAACTGTTTTTT.

V and J are TRBV30 and TRBJ1-1, with D hard to call. Germline loops: CDR1 GTSNPN, CDR2 SVGIG (reference sequence). V was shortened by 4 bases and J by 2 bases, with 11 bases between the two germline ends. CDR3 length: 13 amino acids. The CDR3 coding sequence is TGTGCCTGGAAGGAACAGCTCAACACTGAAGCTTTCTTT. This encodes CAWKEQLNTEAFF. The full variable domain, in which reference TRBV30 and TRBJ1-1 provide the parts outside the CDR3, is SQTIHQWPATLVQPVGSPLSLECTVEGTSNPNLYWYRQAAGRGLQLLFYSVGIGQISSEVPQNLSASRPQDRQFILSSKKLLLSDSGFYLCAWKEQLNTEAFFGQGTRLTVV.

The chain has TRBV7-9 and TRBJ2-1, with D hard to call. V was pared by 5 bases and J by 9 bases, with 14 bases between. Per the germline V gene, CDR1 is SEHNR and CDR2 is FQNEAQ (reference sequence). The CDR3 covers 13 residues. CDR3 coding DNA: TGTGCCAGCAGCCCCGTGGCAGCCGCTGAGCAGTTCTTC. Residues: CASSPVAAAEQFF.

About this clone itself: Other DNA variants within this sample encode the same CDR3. The genes are TRBV4-1 and TRBJ2-1; TRBD2 matches at 8 bases. The CDR3 loop spans 17 amino acids. Losses at the gene ends were 0 bases for V and 8 bases for J; bases not matched to a gene: 12. Germline-derived CDR1 and CDR2 are MGHRA and YSYEKL. The DNA for the CDR3 is TGCGCCAGCAGCCAAGAGGAGTATGTAGGGACTAGATATGAGCAGTTCTTC. Its translation is CASSQEEYVGTRYEQFF.

This sequence joins TRBV19 and TRBJ1-2; 7 bases fit TRBD1. This CDR3 is 13 amino acids long. The germline CDR1 and CDR2 sequences are LNHDA and SQIVND (reference sequence). Unmatched junction bases numbered 2, after V lost 7 bases and J lost 0 bases. CDR3 sequence: CASTTGANYGYTF. In nucleotides, the CDR3 is TGTGCCAGTACCACAGGGGCTAACTATGGCTACACCTTC.

The chain carries TRBV6-5 and TRBJ2-3; D is perhaps TRBD1 or TRBD2 (5 bases each). V dropped 2 bases and J dropped 0 bases, with 12 bases sitting between them. Looked up from germline, CDR1 is MNHEY and CDR2 is SVGAGI. The CDR3 is made up of 16 amino acids. CDR3 region: CASSYGGRASTDTQYF. DNA of the CDR3: TGTGCCAGCAGTTACGGGGGTAGGGCTAGCACAGATACGCAGTATTTT.

The CDR3 sequence: CASSEGSSNQPQHF. As DNA, the CDR3 is TGTGCCAGCAGTGAAGGGAGTAGCAATCAGCCCCAGCATTTT. J is TRBJ1-5 and V is TRBV2; D is unresolved. Per germline, CDR1 SNHLY and CDR2 FYNNEI. The CDR3 spans 14 residues. V lost 1 base to trimming and J lost 0 bases, with 4 bases between them.

The rearrangement uses TRBV10-3 and TRBJ1-5; 7 nucleotides match TRBD1. Germline CDR1 ENHRY, CDR2 SYGVKD. The CDR3 covers 15 residues. The J segment lost 2 bases and the V segment lost 8 bases, leaving 9 bases of the junction unmatched. The CDR3 region has the DNA TGTGCCATCGCCAGGGACAGAGGGGGCAATCAGCCCCAGCATTTT. The encoded protein is CAIARDRGGNQPQHF.

The chain carries TRBV5-4 and TRBJ2-1, with 8 bases that match TRBD2. The CDR3 sequence is 16 residues long. Germline trimming cut 0 bases from V and 1 base from J; bases unmatched to any gene: 3. Germline V CDR1 and CDR2: SGHNT, YYREEE (reference sequence). The CDR3 spells CASSLAAGASYNEQFF. The CDR3 DNA sequence: TGTGCCAGCAGCTTGGCAGCGGGGGCGTCCTACAATGAGCAGTTCTTC.

This chain connects TRBV9 to TRBJ2-7, with a tentative D call TRBD2 (5 bases). Between the trimmed V and J ends, which lost 0 bases and 6 bases, there was a span of 13 bases. This CDR3 has 14 amino acids. Per the germline V gene, CDR1 is SGDLS and CDR2 is YYNGEE. This chain's CDR3 is CASSVVSGMGEQYF. Written as DNA, the CDR3 is TGTGCCAGCAGCGTAGTTTCGGGAATGGGCGAGCAGTACTTC.

The V call is TRBV4-1, the J call TRBJ2-7, with 7 nucleotides matching TRBD1. The CDR3 has 15 amino acids. From germline, CDR1 is MGHRA and CDR2 YSYEKL. The V and J ends lost 4 bases and 3 bases, in that order; junction bases with no gene match: 9. CDR3 protein: CASSPKSGQIYEQYF. The CDR3 DNA follows: TGCGCCAGCAGCCCTAAGTCGGGACAGATCTACGAGCAGTACTTC.

The rearrangement uses TRBV30 and TRBJ2-2; no firm D call. Trimming took 0 bases from V and 5 from J, leaving 10 bases between them. This CDR3 spans 14 amino acids. The germline gives CDR1 GTSNPN, CDR2 SVGIG (reference sequence). CDR3 amino acids: CAWSVDEITGELFF. The CDR3 DNA follows: TGTGCCTGGAGTGTAGACGAGATAACCGGGGAGCTGTTTTTT.

The chain joins TRBV28 to TRBJ1-2, with TRBD1 as a possible D gene (6 bases). Germline loops: CDR1 MDHEN, CDR2 SYDVKM. The CDR3 loop spans 11 amino acids. Trimming left V 4 bases short and J 7 bases short, with 7 bases between. The CDR3 reads CASSWGLGYTF. CDR3 nucleotides: TGTGCCAGCAGTTGGGGGCTTGGCTACACCTTC.

The J gene is TRBJ1-6, the V gene TRBV5-1; TRBD1 is a possible D gene (6 bases). The V gene lost 4 bases and the J gene lost 7 bases, with 18 bases spanning the gap. CDR3 length: 16 amino acids. Germline V gene sequence: CDR1 SGHRS, CDR2 YFSETQ. In DNA form, the CDR3 reads TGCGCCAGCAGCGGGTCGACAGGCCTTGGGAATTCACCCCTCCACTTT. It yields the protein CASSGSTGLGNSPLHF.

This clone has just one count. This sequence joins TRBV15 and TRBJ2-7, with D possibly matching TRBD2 (5 bases). CDR3 length equals 13 residues. The V end was cut by 5 bases, the J end by 6 bases, with 14 bases between. CDR1 is LNHNV, CDR2 YYDKDF, per germline (reference sequence). The CDR3 spells CATSPRGVLEQYF. In DNA, the CDR3 is TGTGCCACCAGCCCCCGGGGTGTCCTCGAGCAGTACTTC.

The V gene is TRBV7-8, the J gene TRBJ1-2, with D possibly being TRBD1 (5 bases). V gave up 5 bases and J gave up 0 bases, with 13 bases separating them. The V gene's germline CDR1 is SGHVS and CDR2 FQNEAQ. The CDR3 length is 15 residues. The CDR3 sequence is CASSPGPGPNYGYTF. The CDR3 DNA is TGTGCCAGCAGCCCAGGGCCGGGCCCTAACTATGGCTACACCTTC.

This rearrangement joins TRBV12-5 to TRBJ2-1; D is ambiguous. Trimming removed 4 bases from V and 4 bases from J, with 11 bases in between. Germline CDR1 reads LGHNT; CDR2 reads FRNRAP. The CDR3 extends over 14 amino acids. Written as DNA, the CDR3 is TGTGCTAGTGGTTCACAAATGGGATACAATGAGCAGTTCTTC. It codes for CASGSQMGYNEQFF.

This chain links TRBV14 with TRBJ1-2, with D unresolved. V was trimmed by 4 bases and J by 5 bases, leaving 17 bases between them. The germline CDR1 and CDR2 sequences are SGHDN and FVKESK. CDR3 size: 15 residues. In DNA, the CDR3 is TGTGCCAGCAGCCCACCCCTAACAGTTGGATATGGCTACACCTTC. Translating it yields CASSPPLTVGYGYTF.